Below are 16 T cell receptor beta chains sequenced from a single sample in a study of CD8 T cells in Susac syndrome. Random hexamers were used to reverse transcribe an amount of roughly 0.45 to 1 ug RNA. Via MiXCR, TCRdb re-called the immunoSEQ multiplex PCR reads, giving one row per CDR3 protein. The table has about 140,000 distinct CDR3 sequences, approximately 95% seen once; the top ten hold 0.25% to 0.3%. The sequenced material came from CD8+ T cells from PBMCs. The origin of the receptors is a human donor in good health.

The rearrangement uses TRBV4-3 and TRBJ2-1, with D possibly TRBD2 on 6 matching bases. CDR1 and CDR2 (germline): LGHNA, YSLEER. This CDR3 spans 15 amino acids. Trimming pared 4 bases from V and 0 bases from J, leaving 10 bases between. The CDR3 DNA is TGCGCCAGCAGCCCCGGGACTGACTCCTACAATGAGCAGTTCTTC. Its translation is CASSPGTDSYNEQFF.

The rearrangement links TRBV29-1 to TRBJ2-1; D not resolved. V lost 5 bases and J 4 bases, leaving 9 bases between the germline ends. CDR3 size: 12 residues. CDR1 SQVTM and CDR2 ANQGSEA come from the germline V gene. CDR3 sequence reads: CSVHADYNEQFF. For the CDR3, the DNA is TGCAGCGTTCACGCTGATTACAATGAGCAGTTCTTC.

CDR3 loop: CSVTEMITEAFF. The CDR3 nucleotides are TGCAGCGTCACAGAAATGATCACTGAAGCTTTCTTT. This rearrangement joins TRBV29-1 to TRBJ1-1; D call uncertain. The CDR3 runs to 12 residues. Germline CDR1 SQVTM, CDR2 ANQGSEA. V shed 6 bases and J shed 4 bases, with 12 bases lying between them.

The chain has TRBV28 and TRBJ2-3; a weak D match, TRBD1 (5 bases). Germline loops: CDR1 MDHEN, CDR2 SYDVKM. With 2 bases removed from V and 5 bases from J, the gap between germline ends came to 8 bases. This CDR3 comprises 13 residues. CDR3 DNA: TGTGCCAGCAGTTTACCCAGGGAAGATACGCAGTATTTT. This translates into CASSLPREDTQYF.

This chain's CDR3 is CAWSVPPRGKGYGYTF. For the CDR3, the DNA is TGTGCCTGGAGTGTCCCCCCCCGGGGGAAGGGCTATGGCTACACCTTC. This chain uses TRBV30 with TRBJ1-2; TRBD1 might be the D (5 bases). Trimming left V 0 bases short and J 4 bases short, with 18 bases between. CDR1 is GTSNPN and CDR2 is SVGIG in the germline V gene (reference sequence). The CDR3 loop spans 16 amino acids. The entire variable domain, with the rest obtained from reference TRBV30 and TRBJ1-2, is as follows: SQTIHQWPATLVQPVGSPLSLECTVEGTSNPNLYWYRQAAGRGLQLLFYSVGIGQISSEVPQNLSASRPQDRQFILSSKKLLLSDSGFYLCAWSVPPRGKGYGYTFGSGTRLTVV.

The CDR3 is CSASTGRSYEQYF. CDR3 nucleotide sequence: TGCAGTGCTTCCACGGGACGGTCCTACGAGCAGTACTTC. The gene calls are TRBV20-1 and TRBJ2-7; D tentatively fits TRBD1 or TRBD2 (5 bases each). Germline V CDR1 and CDR2: DFQATT, SNEGSKA (reference sequence). The CDR3 length is 13 residues. The V and J ends lost 5 bases and 1 base respectively, with 12 bases between them.

The rearrangement uses TRBV3-1 and TRBJ2-1; no firm D call. Germline V CDR1 and CDR2: LGHDT, YNNKEL (reference sequence). The CDR3 spans 13 residues. The V end lost 5 bases, the J end lost 4 bases, and 9 bases lay between the germline ends. CDR3 in DNA: TGTGCCAGCAGCGTTGTGCTGTACAATGAGCAGTTCTTC. Protein: CASSVVLYNEQFF.

V is TRBV7-8 and J is TRBJ2-7, with D hard to call. CDR1 is SGHVS and CDR2 is FQNEAQ in the germline V gene. The CDR3 loop spans 12 amino acids. Trimming removed 0 bases from V and 3 bases from J, with 3 bases in between. CDR3 coding DNA: TGTGCCAGCAGCTTAGCTTTCTACGAGCAGTACTTC. The encoded protein is CASSLAFYEQYF.

The chain uses TRBV28 and TRBJ2-3; the match to TRBD2 covers 13 bases. Germline trimming cut 3 bases from V and 3 bases from J; bases unmatched to any gene: 0. CDR3 length: 15 amino acids. Germline loops: CDR1 MDHEN, CDR2 SYDVKM. This chain's CDR3 is CASSLTSGRTDTQYF. Written as DNA, the CDR3 is TGTGCCAGCAGTTTGACTAGCGGGAGGACAGATACGCAGTATTTT.

The J gene is TRBJ2-7, the V gene TRBV27; no reliable D call. Germline V gene lookup returns CDR1 MNHEY and CDR2 SMNVEV (reference sequence). Deletions cut 4 bases from V and 1 base from J, with 8 bases between. The CDR3 runs 13 residues. CDR3 protein: CASSSGHSYEQYF. In DNA form, the CDR3 reads TGTGCCAGCAGTTCCGGGCATTCCTACGAGCAGTACTTC.

This clonotype was observed once. This sequence joins TRBV7-9 and TRBJ2-1, with TRBD1 identical over 7 bases. Germline V lookup: CDR1 SEHNR, CDR2 FQNEAQ (reference sequence). V was clipped by 5 bases and J by 2 bases; unmatched bases: 6. This CDR3 comprises 15 residues. The CDR3 nucleotides are TGTGCCAGCAGCGTACAGGGGCCCCCCTACAATGAGCAGTTCTTC. It is translated as CASSVQGPPYNEQFF.

CDR3 nucleotide sequence: TGTGCCAGCAGTACCTGGGACTCCTCCTACGAGCAGTACTTC. Translated: CASSTWDSSYEQYF. The rearrangement links TRBV28 to TRBJ2-7, with a weak D call TRBD2 (6 bases). The CDR3 consists of 14 residues. From germline, CDR1 is MDHEN and CDR2 SYDVKM. Deletions cut 5 bases from V and 0 bases from J, with 11 bases between. The full variable domain, its missing parts supplied by reference TRBV28 and TRBJ2-7, is DVKVTQSSRYLVKRTGEKVFLECVQDMDHENMFWYRQDPGLGLRLIYFSYDVKMKEKGDIPEGYSVSREKKERFSLILESASTNQTSMYLCASSTWDSSYEQYFGPGTRLTVT.

The J gene is TRBJ2-7, the V gene TRBV20-1; D perhaps matches TRBD2 (5 bases). This CDR3 has 17 residues. The V end lost 0 bases, the J end lost 0 bases, and 18 bases lay between the germline ends. Germline CDR1 is DFQATT and CDR2 is SNEGSKA (reference sequence). The CDR3 loop reads CSARDSRTSTFSYEQYF. The CDR3 DNA reads TGCAGTGCTAGAGACTCCCGGACTTCTACGTTCTCCTACGAGCAGTACTTC.

V is TRBV2 and J is TRBJ2-3, with 9 bases lining up with TRBD1. J gave up 2 bases and V 8 bases, and 5 bases lay outside the gene matches. CDR1 and CDR2 from the germline V gene are SNHLY and FYNNEI. CDR3 length: 14 residues. The DNA of the CDR3 is TGTGCCAGCCGGGACAGGGCGATCACAGATACGCAGTATTTT. Protein: CASRDRAITDTQYF.

This chain uses TRBV9 with TRBJ2-7; 7 bases fit TRBD2. Germline CDR1 is SGDLS and CDR2 is YYNGEE. CDR3 length: 15 amino acids. The V gene end was trimmed by 0 bases and the J gene end by 4 bases; junction bases not matched to a gene: 7. Here the CDR3 reads CASSVAPSGDYEQYF. CDR3 in DNA: TGTGCCAGCAGCGTAGCGCCTAGCGGAGATTACGAGCAGTACTTC.

The J gene is TRBJ2-1, the V gene TRBV2; 12 bases align to TRBD2. The CDR3 runs 16 residues. The V gene end was trimmed by 6 bases and the J gene end by 3 bases; junction bases not matched to a gene: 6. CDR1 and CDR2 (germline): SNHLY, FYNNEI. CDR3 nucleotides: TGTGCCAGCAGAGCTCTAGCGGGAGGGCTCTACAATGAGCAGTTCTTC. This translates into CASRALAGGLYNEQFF.